This T cell receptor beta chain derives from a study of control samples from healthy donors and cancer patients. The V gene's germline CDR1 is SNHLY and CDR2 FYNNEI. The CDR3 is 16 amino acids. The V and J ends lost 6 bases and 0 bases, in that order; junction bases with no gene match: 11. Clones were sequenced by immunoSEQ multiplex PCR, and TCRdb holds only the in-frame ones, with some missing. The sample contains roughly 55,000 clones, around 95% of which appear only once. The chain is built from TRBV2 and TRBJ2-7; 7 bases line up with TRBD1. The TCR sequence derives from a woman between 18 and 30 years old in good health. Sample: blood. The DNA for the CDR3 is TGTGCCAGCAGAGTAATCCGGGACAGTCCCTCCTACGAGCAGTACTTC. Translated, it gives CASRVIRDSPSYEQYF.